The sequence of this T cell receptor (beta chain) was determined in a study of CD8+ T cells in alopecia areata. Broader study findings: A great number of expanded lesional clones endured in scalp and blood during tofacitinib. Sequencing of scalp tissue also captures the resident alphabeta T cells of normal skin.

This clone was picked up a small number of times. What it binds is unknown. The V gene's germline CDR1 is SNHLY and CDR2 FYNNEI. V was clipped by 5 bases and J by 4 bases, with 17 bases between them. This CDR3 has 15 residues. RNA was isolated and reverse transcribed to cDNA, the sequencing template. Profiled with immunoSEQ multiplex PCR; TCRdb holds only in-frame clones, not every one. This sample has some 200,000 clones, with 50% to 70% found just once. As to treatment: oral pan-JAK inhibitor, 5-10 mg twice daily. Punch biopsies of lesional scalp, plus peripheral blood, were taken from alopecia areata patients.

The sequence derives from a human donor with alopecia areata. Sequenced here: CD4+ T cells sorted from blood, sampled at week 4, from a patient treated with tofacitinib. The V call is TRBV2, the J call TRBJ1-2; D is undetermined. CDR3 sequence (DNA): TGTGCCAGCAGTCCCATTAAAGGCGGTAGCTATGGCTACACCTTC. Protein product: CASSPIKGGSYGYTF.